This T cell receptor (beta chain) was captured in a study of blood T cell repertoires in COVID-19. Study background: The United States, Italy and Spain supplied acute and convalescent COVID-19 samples. T cells, B-cell-depleted T cells, or PBMCs supplied cDNA or gDNA.

This clone was detected a few times. Methods used by the authors: Amplification of reference gene primers provided the estimated nucleated cell counts. The data were produced by immunoSEQ multiplex PCR, yet TCRdb's version contains in-frame clones alone and is incomplete. The V and J calls and clone size are taken from that table; D and trimming were inferred from the DNA. The sample holds tens of thousands of clones, about 80% seen once. The source material was peripheral blood. This clonotype was sampled from a human donor in a cohort sampled during active COVID-19.

For the CDR3, the DNA is TGTGCCAGCAGCCCCCTAGCGGGAGTCGGGGGCACCGGGGAGCTGTTTTTT. Its translation is CASSPLAGVGGTGELFF. The chain employs TRBV7-2 and TRBJ2-2, with 10 bases identical to TRBD2. V lost 5 bases, J lost 4 bases, and 10 bases stayed unmatched. Germline-derived CDR1 and CDR2 are SGHTA and FQGNSA. This CDR3 spans 17 amino acids.